This T cell receptor (beta chain) was identified in a study of blood T cells in healthy people across ages. This clonotype was detected only a few times. A J-beta primer mix and a sample-barcoded 5' primer were used in a second PCR of about 7 to 12 cycles. TCRdb passed the 5' RACE reads through MiXCR, listing each CDR3 protein once. Among just under 750,000 distinct CDR3 sequences listed, 22% were seen once. Trimming shortened V by 0 bases and J by 9 bases, and 9 bases separated the two germline ends. Germline loops: CDR1 LNHNV, CDR2 YYDKDF (reference sequence). This CDR3 has 14 amino acids. The sequencing sample was made of blood. The clonotype comes from a man in his sixties or seventies in good health. The chain uses TRBV15 and TRBJ2-6; D gene unclear. Here the CDR3 DNA reads TGTGCCACCAGCAGAGATTTGGTCGGCAACGTCCTGACTTTC. Residues: CATSRDLVGNVLTF. Using reference TRBV15 and TRBJ2-6 for the parts outside the CDR3, the full variable domain is DAMVIQNPRYQVTQFGKPVTLSCSQTLNHNVMYWYQQKSSQAPKLLFHYYDKDFNNEADTPDNFQSRRPNTSFCFLDIRSPGLGDTAMYLCATSRDLVGNVLTFGAGSRLTVL.